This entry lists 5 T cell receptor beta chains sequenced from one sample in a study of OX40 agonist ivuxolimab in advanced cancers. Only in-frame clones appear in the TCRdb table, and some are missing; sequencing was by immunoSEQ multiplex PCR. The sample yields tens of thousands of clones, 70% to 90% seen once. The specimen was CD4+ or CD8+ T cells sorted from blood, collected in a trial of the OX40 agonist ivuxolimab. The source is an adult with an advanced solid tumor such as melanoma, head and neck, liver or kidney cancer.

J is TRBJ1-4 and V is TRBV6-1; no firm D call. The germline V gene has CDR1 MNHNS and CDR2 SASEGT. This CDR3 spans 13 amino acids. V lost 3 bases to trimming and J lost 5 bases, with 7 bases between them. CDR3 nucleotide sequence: TGTGCCAGCAGTGAGGGGAAAAATGAAAAACTGTTTTTT. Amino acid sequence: CASSEGKNEKLFF.

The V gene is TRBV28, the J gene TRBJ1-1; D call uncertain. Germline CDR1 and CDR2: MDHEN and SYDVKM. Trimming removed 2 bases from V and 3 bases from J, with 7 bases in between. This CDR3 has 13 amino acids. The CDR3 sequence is CASSLLWDTEAFF. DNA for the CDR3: TGTGCCAGCAGTTTACTCTGGGACACTGAAGCTTTCTTT.

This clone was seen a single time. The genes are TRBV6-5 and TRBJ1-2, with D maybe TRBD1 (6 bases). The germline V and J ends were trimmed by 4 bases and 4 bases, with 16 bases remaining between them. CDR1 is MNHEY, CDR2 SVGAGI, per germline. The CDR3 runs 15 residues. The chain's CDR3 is CASSSRGQRRYGYTF. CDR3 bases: TGTGCCAGCAGTTCCAGGGGCCAACGCCGCTATGGCTACACCTTC.

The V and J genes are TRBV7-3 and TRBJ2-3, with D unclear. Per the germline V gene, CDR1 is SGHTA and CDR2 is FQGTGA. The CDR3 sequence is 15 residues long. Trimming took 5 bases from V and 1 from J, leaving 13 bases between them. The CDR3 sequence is CASSPYPERTDTQYF. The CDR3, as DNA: TGTGCCAGCAGCCCATATCCCGAACGCACAGATACGCAGTATTTT.

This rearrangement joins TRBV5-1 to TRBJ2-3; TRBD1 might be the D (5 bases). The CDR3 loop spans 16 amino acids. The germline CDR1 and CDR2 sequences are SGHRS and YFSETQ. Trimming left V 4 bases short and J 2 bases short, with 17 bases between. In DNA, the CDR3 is TGCGCCAGCAGCATCCCAGGGCTGGGGTTCACAGATACGCAGTATTTT. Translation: CASSIPGLGFTDTQYF. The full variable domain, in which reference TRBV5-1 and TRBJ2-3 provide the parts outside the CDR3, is KAGVTQTPRYLIKTRGQQVTLSCSPISGHRSVSWYQQTPGQGLQFLFEYFSETQRNKGNFPGRFSGRQFSNSRSEMNVSTLELGDSALYLCASSIPGLGFTDTQYFGPGTRLTVL.